Following are 20 T cell receptor beta chains from one sample sequenced in a study of beta chain features in type 1 diabetes. The whole isolated RNA underwent reverse transcription, so sequencing captured expressed TCRB transcripts. Profiled with immunoSEQ multiplex PCR; TCRdb holds only in-frame clones, not every one. The sample contains 110,000 to 150,000 clones, about 8.7% of which appear only once. Sequencing input: central memory CD4+ T cells from blood. The receptors come from a man younger than 35 in good health.

This clone was counted between two and nine times. The chain joins TRBV4-2 to TRBJ2-3; 9 positions match TRBD2. V lost 5 bases to trimming and J lost 5 bases; unmatched junction nucleotides: 8. Germline V gene data show CDR1 as LGHNA and CDR2 as YNFKEQ. The CDR3 has 15 residues. CDR3 DNA sequence: TGTGCCAGCAGCTTAGGCAGCGGGGGGCTAGATACGCAGTATTTT. The encoded protein is CASSLGSGGLDTQYF.

The chain links TRBV5-6 to TRBJ2-5, with TRBD1 matching over 7 bases. Matching the DNA end better, TRBJ2-7 makes the J call doubtful. Germline values: CDR1 SGHDT, CDR2 YYEEEE. This CDR3 spans 14 amino acids. CDR3 protein: CASSLDRGPYEQYF. CDR3 DNA sequence: TGTGCCAGCAGCTTGGACAGGGGACCCTACGAGCAGTACTTC.

This chain links TRBV4-1 with TRBJ2-5, with 9 bases that match TRBD1. The J call may not be correct, given that the DNA end is closer to TRBJ2-7. This CDR3 spans 16 amino acids. Germline values: CDR1 MGHRA, CDR2 YSYEKL. The CDR3 bases are TGCGCCAGCAGCCAAAGGGCCGGACAGGGGCACTACGAGCAGTACTTC. Amino acids: CASSQRAGQGHYEQYF.

This clone came up a few times. This chain connects TRBV10-3 to TRBJ2-7; TRBD1 aligns across 7 bases. V shed 5 bases and J 3 bases; nucleotides not matched to a gene: 7. The CDR3 is 14 residues long. Germline CDR1 reads ENHRY; CDR2 reads SYGVKD. This CDR3 is CAISPTGSNYEQYF. Written as DNA, the CDR3 is TGTGCCATCAGTCCGACAGGGAGTAACTACGAGCAGTACTTC.

The chain joins TRBV18 to TRBJ2-5; D perhaps matches TRBD2 (5 bases). Germline values: CDR1 KGHSH, CDR2 LQKENI. Trimming took off 3 bases at V and 1 base at J, with 12 bases between the two ends. This CDR3 has 15 amino acids. Here the CDR3 reads CASSPRVAFQETQYF. The CDR3 bases are TGTGCCAGCTCACCGAGGGTTGCTTTCCAAGAGACCCAGTACTTC.

This clone has a handful of counts. The J gene is TRBJ1-2, the V gene TRBV27; TRBD1 aligns across 7 bases. The CDR3 is 15 amino acids. Germline V gives CDR1 MNHEY, CDR2 SMNVEV (reference sequence). J lost 4 bases, V lost 7 bases, and 12 bases had no gene match. CDR3 bases: TGTGCCAGCAAAGGCCGGGACAGACATGTCTATGGCTACACCTTC. Translation gives CASKGRDRHVYGYTF.

The chain links TRBV2 to TRBJ2-7; D not certain. This CDR3 is built from 11 residues. Trimming took off 3 bases at V and 7 bases at J, with 7 bases between the two ends. CDR1 is SNHLY and CDR2 is FYNNEI in the germline V gene. The CDR3 sequence: CASSESREQYF. CDR3 DNA: TGTGCCAGCAGTGAGTCCCGGGAGCAGTACTTC.

This clone was observed at least ten times. The chain has TRBV11-1 and TRBJ2-3; 7 nucleotides line up with TRBD1. CDR1 is SGHAT, CDR2 FQDESV, per germline (reference sequence). This CDR3 spans 12 amino acids. V was pared by 5 bases and J by 6 bases, with 2 bases of the junction left unmatched. The CDR3 DNA is TGTGCCAGCAGCACCAGGGGGGATACGCAGTATTTT. Translation gives CASSTRGDTQYF. The whole variable domain, filled in from reference TRBV11-1 and TRBJ2-3, reads EAEVAQSPRYKITEKSQAVAFWCDPISGHATLYWYRQILGQGPELLVQFQDESVVDDSQLPKDRFSAERLKGVDSTLKIQPAELGDSAMYLCASSTRGDTQYFGPGTRLTVL.

This chain uses TRBV2 with TRBJ1-5; 8 bases fit TRBD1. Trimming cost V 6 bases and J 0 bases; bases outside gene matches: 4. Germline CDR1 and CDR2: SNHLY and FYNNEI. This CDR3 comprises 15 residues. The CDR3 reads CASRRTGLSNQPQHF. DNA for the CDR3: TGTGCCAGCAGGAGGACAGGGCTTAGCAATCAGCCCCAGCATTTT.

This clone was seen many times. The chain carries TRBV6-6 and TRBJ1-1; tentative D call: TRBD1 (5 bases). Germline lookup yields CDR1 MNHNY and CDR2 SVGAGI (reference sequence). The CDR3 runs to 12 residues. Trimming stripped 4 bases from V and 6 bases from J, with 9 bases between. The CDR3 is CASSLGAAEAFF. CDR3 sequence (DNA): TGTGCCAGCAGTTTAGGGGCTGCTGAAGCTTTCTTT.

This clone appeared a few times. The CDR3 nucleotides are TGTGCCAGCAGCCAAGAGTGGGCAAGGGGGCCCCTAAAATTTGAGACCCAGTACTTC. Translated: CASSQEWARGPLKFETQYF. The rearrangement links TRBV14 to TRBJ2-5, with 7 nucleotides matching TRBD1. The germline V gene encodes CDR1 SGHDN and CDR2 FVKESK. Trimming took 0 bases from V and 5 from J; bases not matched to a gene: 18. The CDR3 covers 19 residues.

The chain couples TRBV11-3 to TRBJ2-3, with a tentative D call TRBD2 (6 bases). V lost 5 bases and J lost 1, with 16 bases in between. The length of the CDR3 is 16 residues. Germline CDR1 is SGHNT and CDR2 is YENEEA. Written as DNA, the CDR3 is TGTGCCAGCAGCCCTGATGGGGCGGGGCGCACAGATACGCAGTATTTT. It encodes CASSPDGAGRTDTQYF.

This clone occurred many times. The rearrangement links TRBV7-2 to TRBJ2-3; maybe TRBD2 (6 bases). Germline V gene sequence: CDR1 SGHTA, CDR2 FQGNSA. Trimming shortened V by 5 bases and J by 6 bases, and 15 bases separated the two germline ends. The CDR3 totals 14 residues. This CDR3 is CASSDTRAGDTQYF. The CDR3, as DNA: TGTGCCAGCAGCGATACCCGAGCGGGCGATACGCAGTATTTT. Complete variable domain (other parts from reference TRBV7-2 and TRBJ2-3): GAGVSQSPSNKVTEKGKDVELRCDPISGHTALYWYRQSLGQGLEFLIYFQGNSAPDKSGLPSDRFSAERTGGSVSTLTIQRTQQEDSAVYLCASSDTRAGDTQYFGPGTRLTVL.

The chain links TRBV29-1 to TRBJ2-5; 9 bases agree with TRBD1. The CDR3 has 15 amino acids. V shed 4 bases, J shed 0 bases, and the junction held 6 bases outside the gene matches. CDR1 is SQVTM and CDR2 is ANQGSEA in the germline V gene. The chain's CDR3 is CSVVGGQGHQETQYF. CDR3 in DNA: TGCAGCGTTGTGGGGGGACAGGGTCACCAAGAGACCCAGTACTTC. The full variable domain, with the rest looked up from reference TRBV29-1 and TRBJ2-5, is SAVISQKPSRDICQRGTSLTIQCQVDSQVTMMFWYRQQPGQSLTLIATANQGSEATYESGFVIDKFPISRPNLTFSTLTVSNMSPEDSSIYLCSVVGGQGHQETQYFGPGTRLLVL.

The rearrangement links TRBV7-3 to TRBJ2-1, with D maybe TRBD1 (6 bases). This CDR3 spans 13 amino acids. CDR1 is SGHTA and CDR2 is FQGTGA in the germline V gene. V lost 4 bases to trimming and J lost 9 bases, with 13 bases between them. CDR3 in amino acids: CASSSRQGIEQFF. DNA for the CDR3: TGTGCCAGCAGCTCGCGGCAGGGGATTGAGCAGTTCTTC. Full variable domain (outside the CDR3, taken from reference TRBV7-3 and TRBJ2-1): GAGVSQTPSNKVTEKGKYVELRCDPISGHTALYWYRQSLGQGPEFLIYFQGTGAADDSGLPNDRFFAVRPEGSVSTLKIQRTERGDSAVYLCASSSRQGIEQFFGPGTRLTVL.

In its sample, this clone was seen many times. The chain is built from TRBV7-2 and TRBJ2-7; perhaps TRBD1 as D (6 bases). With 4 bases removed from V and 3 bases from J, the gap between germline ends came to 10 bases. The CDR3 runs to 13 residues. Germline lookup yields CDR1 SGHTA and CDR2 FQGNSA. CDR3 coding DNA: TGTGCCAGCAGCTCCACGGACAGCTACGAGCAGTACTTC. This gives the protein CASSSTDSYEQYF. The full variable domain, with the rest looked up from reference TRBV7-2 and TRBJ2-7, is GAGVSQSPSNKVTEKGKDVELRCDPISGHTALYWYRQSLGQGLEFLIYFQGNSAPDKSGLPSDRFSAERTGGSVSTLTIQRTQQEDSAVYLCASSSTDSYEQYFGPGTRLTVT.

In this sample, this clone turned up a few times. The V call is TRBV7-2, the J call TRBJ2-7; maybe TRBD2 (5 bases). Trimming shortened V by 4 bases and J by 4 bases, and 14 bases separated the two germline ends. The CDR3 extends over 14 amino acids. Germline assignment: CDR1 SGHTA and CDR2 FQGNSA. CDR3 protein: CASSSGLHNYEQYF. The CDR3 DNA sequence: TGTGCCAGCAGCTCAGGACTCCACAATTACGAGCAGTACTTC.

The chain couples TRBV5-1 to TRBJ2-5; TRBD2 matches 8 bases. Per the germline V gene, CDR1 is SGHRS and CDR2 is YFSETQ. This CDR3 region has 16 residues. V lost 0 bases to trimming and J lost 3 bases; unmatched junction nucleotides: 7. This chain's CDR3 is CASSLATTGGKETQYF. Here the CDR3 DNA reads TGCGCCAGCAGCTTGGCCACGACGGGGGGGAAAGAGACCCAGTACTTC.

This clone appeared a few times. The J gene is TRBJ2-6, the V gene TRBV7-3; TRBD1 matches 9 bases. Germline values: CDR1 SGHTA, CDR2 FQGTGA. V was pared by 5 bases and J by 1 base, with 9 bases of the junction left unmatched. This CDR3 comprises 18 residues. The CDR3 DNA reads TGTGCCAGCAGCCTGCGGACAGGGGCTCAATCTGGGGCCAACGTCCTGACTTTC. Translated, it gives CASSLRTGAQSGANVLTF.

This clone was seen only a few times. V usage is TRBV4-1 and J usage is TRBJ1-2, with 10 positions matching TRBD1. The J segment lost 7 bases and the V segment lost 0 bases, leaving 17 bases of the junction unmatched. The CDR3 length is 19 residues. Germline CDR1 is MGHRA and CDR2 is YSYEKL. The DNA of the CDR3 is TGCGCCAGCAGCCAAGAATCCGGTGGACAGGGGGTAATTTTGGGTGGCTACACCTTC. This sequence encodes CASSQESGGQGVILGGYTF.